Included here is one T cell receptor (beta chain) sequence, with context. Germline CDR1 is SGHNT and CDR2 is YYREEE (reference sequence). The J segment lost 2 bases and the V segment lost 2 bases, leaving 3 bases of the junction unmatched. This CDR3 spans 15 amino acids. The source of the sample is a study of blood T cell repertoires in COVID-19. At the level of the study: The United States, Italy and Spain provided the acute and convalescent COVID-19 samples. Sources were T cells, B-cell-depleted T cells, or PBMCs; the material itself was cDNA or gDNA.

Cohorts were assigned according to the clinical history that participants reported. Authors' processing steps: Amplification with reference gene primers provided the estimates of nucleated cell counts. Data came from immunoSEQ multiplex PCR; TCRdb stores just in-frame clones and leaves some out. The V and J calls and clone size come from that table; D and trimming were worked out from the DNA. The sample lists 270,000 or so clones, approximately 91% occurring once. The receptor's source is a woman aged 40 to 49 with acute COVID-19. Sample: PBMCs or T cells enriched from blood (not recorded which). V gene TRBV5-4 combines with J gene TRBJ1-4; TRBD1 matches 7 bases. This CDR3 reads CASSLQGNTNEKLFF. In DNA form, the CDR3 reads TGTGCCAGCAGCTTACAGGGGAATACTAATGAAAAACTGTTTTTT. The variable domain in full, with the rest retrieved from reference TRBV5-4 and TRBJ1-4, is ETGVTQSPTHLIKTRGQQVTLRCSSQSGHNTVSWYQQALGQGPQFIFQYYREEENGRGNFPPRFSGLQFPNYSSELNVNALELDDSALYLCASSLQGNTNEKLFFGSGTQLSVL.